The 23 T cell receptor beta chains below were found in one sample sequenced in a study of control samples from healthy donors and cancer patients. Produced via immunoSEQ multiplex PCR; TCRdb's table is partial and in-frame only. The table records 90,000 to 100,000 clones, about 87% of them present only once. The specimen was blood. The receptors were gathered from a woman in her 70s in good health.

The V and J genes are TRBV7-9 and TRBJ2-7; TRBD1 matches at 9 bases. The CDR3 covers 17 residues. Germline V gene lookup returns CDR1 SEHNR and CDR2 FQNEAQ (reference sequence). V was pared by 5 bases and J by 2 bases, with 13 bases of the junction left unmatched. The CDR3 DNA sequence: TGTGCCAGCAGCGCCACAGGGGGCCCTCACGTAGCCTACGAGCAGTACTTC. Encoded protein: CASSATGGPHVAYEQYF.

The chain joins TRBV5-1 to TRBJ1-1, with a tentative D call TRBD1 (5 bases). Trimming left V 4 bases short and J 1 base short, with 11 bases between. The germline gives CDR1 SGHRS, CDR2 YFSETQ. This CDR3 comprises 14 residues. For the CDR3, the DNA is TGCGCCAGCAGCCCAGGGACGGCGAACACTGAAGCTTTCTTT. It encodes CASSPGTANTEAFF.

This clone has at least ten counts. The rearrangement uses TRBV6-2 or TRBV6-3 and TRBJ1-1; D gene ambiguous. Germline CDR1 reads MNHEY; CDR2 reads SVGEGT. Trimming removed 6 bases from V and 1 base from J, with 9 bases in between. The CDR3 contains 13 residues. The CDR3 sequence is CASSVIPNTEAFF. The CDR3 DNA is TGTGCCAGCAGCGTCATTCCGAACACTGAAGCTTTCTTT.

The chain couples TRBV6-5 to TRBJ1-3; maybe TRBD1 (6 bases). Germline CDR1 is MNHEY and CDR2 is SVGAGI. This CDR3 has 15 residues. V was trimmed by 0 bases and J by 3 bases, leaving 9 bases between them. Here the CDR3 reads CASSYSRGLGNTIYF. DNA for the CDR3: TGTGCCAGCAGTTACTCGCGGGGGCTTGGAAACACCATATATTTT.

This chain uses TRBV2 with TRBJ1-1, with TRBD1 identical over 8 bases. Germline V gives CDR1 SNHLY, CDR2 FYNNEI. The CDR3 runs to 14 residues. Trimming at V came to 5 bases and at J to 1 base, leaving 3 bases not matched to a gene. The CDR3 DNA reads as TGTGCCAGCAGTTTAGACAGGGGGAACACTGAAGCTTTCTTT. Protein product: CASSLDRGNTEAFF.

As DNA, the CDR3 is TGCGCCAGCAGTGGACAGGGGGCCGGCGGGGAGCTGTTTTTT. It yields the protein CASSGQGAGGELFF. This chain connects TRBV10-1 to TRBJ2-2; 10 bases agree with TRBD1. Germline CDR1 and CDR2: WNHNN and SYGVQD (reference sequence). CDR3 length: 14 amino acids. V was clipped by 4 bases and J by 7 bases; unmatched bases: 3.

V gene TRBV10-1 combines with J gene TRBJ1-1; perhaps TRBD1 as D (5 bases). This CDR3 comprises 13 residues. Germline V gene data show CDR1 as WNHNN and CDR2 as SYGVQD (reference sequence). V was pared by 5 bases and J by 6 bases, with 13 bases between. The CDR3: CASSPGGSPEAFF. CDR3 in DNA: TGCGCCAGCAGTCCGGGGGGTTCGCCTGAAGCTTTCTTT.

The V call is TRBV19, the J call TRBJ1-6; tentative D call: TRBD1 (5 bases). Germline-derived CDR1 and CDR2 are LNHDA and SQIVND (reference sequence). Trimming cost V 7 bases and J 2 bases, with 9 bases left between them. This CDR3 comprises 14 residues. The CDR3 loop is CASTEGTYNSPLHF. CDR3 DNA: TGTGCCAGTACGGAGGGGACCTATAATTCACCCCTCCACTTT.

The V call is TRBV7-9, the J call TRBJ2-7; D is undetermined. The CDR3 length is 14 residues. The germline V gene encodes CDR1 SEHNR and CDR2 FQNEAQ (reference sequence). Between the trimmed V and J ends, which lost 5 bases and 3 bases, there was a span of 14 bases. This CDR3 reads CASSPLGSFYEQYF. The DNA of the CDR3 is TGTGCCAGCAGCCCGCTAGGGTCTTTCTACGAGCAGTACTTC.

This rearrangement joins TRBV29-1 to TRBJ1-1; a weak D match, TRBD1 (5 bases). The CDR3 contains 12 residues. The ends were cut back, 6 bases at V and 4 bases at J, with 12 bases in the middle. Looked up from germline, CDR1 is SQVTM and CDR2 is ANQGSEA. The CDR3 sequence: CSVTGTGTEAFF. DNA for the CDR3: TGCAGCGTCACAGGTACCGGCACTGAAGCTTTCTTT.

This chain's CDR3 is CASRLGTGDFPLHF. CDR3 sequence (DNA): TGTGCCAGTCGACTCGGGACAGGGGATTTTCCCCTCCACTTT. The gene calls are TRBV19 and TRBJ1-6, with TRBD1 matching over 10 bases. Germline CDR1 reads LNHDA; CDR2 reads SQIVND (reference sequence). Losses at the gene ends were 8 bases for V and 13 bases for J; bases not matched to a gene: 11. The CDR3 is made up of 14 amino acids. Complete variable domain (other parts from reference TRBV19 and TRBJ1-6): DGGITQSPKYLFRKEGQNVTLSCEQNLNHDAMYWYRQDPGQGLRLIYYSQIVNDFQKGDIAEGYSVSREKKESFPLTVTSAQKNPTAFYLCASRLGTGDFPLHFGNGTRLTVT.

The chain combines TRBV3-1 (or the pseudogene TRBV3-2) with TRBJ1-2; D is ambiguous. The CDR3 loop spans 14 amino acids. Between the trimmed V and J ends, which lost 2 bases and 4 bases, there was a span of 11 bases. Germline CDR1 is LGHDT and CDR2 is YNNKEL (reference sequence). The CDR3 loop is CASSQPGLLYGYTF. CDR3 DNA: TGTGCCAGCAGCCAACCCGGGCTCCTCTATGGCTACACCTTC.

The chain recombines TRBV10-2 with TRBJ2-2; no firm D call. This CDR3 region has 15 residues. The germline CDR1 and CDR2 sequences are WSHSY and SAAADI. The V end lost 10 bases, the J end lost 6 bases, and 21 bases lay between the germline ends. In nucleotides, the CDR3 is TGCGCCACGAACCCCGTGGCTGTCTTCGCCGGGGAGCTGTTTTTT. Amino acids: CATNPVAVFAGELFF.

This clone was seen a single time. The chain uses TRBV14 and TRBJ2-1; the D is unclear. This CDR3 spans 16 amino acids. The germline CDR1 and CDR2 sequences are SGHDN and FVKESK. The germline V and J ends were trimmed by 0 bases and 0 bases, with 9 bases remaining between them. The CDR3 DNA is TGTGCCAGCAGCCAAGACATAGGGAACTCCTACAATGAGCAGTTCTTC. This codes for CASSQDIGNSYNEQFF.

This chain joins TRBV7-2 and TRBJ1-5; D remains ambiguous. The CDR3 extends over 13 amino acids. The germline gives CDR1 SGHTA, CDR2 FQGNSA. V lost 1 base and J lost 4, with 5 bases in between. The CDR3 sequence: CASSLERNQPQHF. The CDR3 nucleotides read TGTGCCAGCAGCTTAGAGCGGAATCAGCCCCAGCATTTT.

The CDR3 DNA follows: TGCGCCAGCAGCCCTCCCGGGGAATTCTATGGCTACACCTTC. Translated: CASSPPGEFYGYTF. This rearrangement joins TRBV4-3 to TRBJ1-2, with unresolved D. CDR1 LGHNA and CDR2 YSLEER come from the germline V gene. The CDR3 contains 14 residues. V lost 4 bases, J lost 4 bases, and 13 bases lay in between.

The J gene is TRBJ1-1, the V gene TRBV28; TRBD1 is a possible D gene (5 bases). The CDR3 has 14 amino acids. Trimming removed 5 bases at V and 1 base at J, with 11 bases between. Germline CDR1 is MDHEN and CDR2 is SYDVKM. This chain's CDR3 is CASSHGTGNTEAFF. CDR3 in DNA: TGTGCCAGCAGTCATGGGACGGGGAACACTGAAGCTTTCTTT.

The chain joins TRBV5-1 to TRBJ2-1; D uncertain. The ends were cut back, 0 bases at V and 8 bases at J, with 15 bases in the middle. Germline-derived CDR1 and CDR2 are SGHRS and YFSETQ. CDR3 length: 15 amino acids. The CDR3 DNA reads TGCGCCAGCAGCTTGGAGAGCCCCTTTTGGGATGAGCAGTTCTTC. This codes for CASSLESPFWDEQFF.

This clone was detected a few times. The chain has TRBV11-2 and TRBJ1-1; TRBD1 might be the D (5 bases). The V gene lost 5 bases and the J gene lost 5 bases, with 12 bases spanning the gap. Per germline, CDR1 SGHAT and CDR2 FQNNGV. The length of the CDR3 is 13 residues. CDR3 coding DNA: TGTGCCAGCAGCAGGGACTACCAGACTGAAGCTTTCTTT. Translated: CASSRDYQTEAFF.

V usage is TRBV9 and J usage is TRBJ1-1; D gene unclear. The CDR3 length is 14 residues. From germline, CDR1 is SGDLS and CDR2 YYNGEE. Trimming left V 0 bases short and J 3 bases short, with 9 bases between. The CDR3 DNA sequence: TGTGCCAGCAGCGTAGTCGGGGAGTACACTGAAGCTTTCTTT. It translates to CASSVVGEYTEAFF.

The chain links TRBV25-1 to TRBJ1-1; 7 bases are shared with TRBD1. CDR1 and CDR2 from the germline V gene are MGHDK and SYGVNS. The CDR3 runs 14 residues. Germline trimming cut 4 bases from V and 5 bases from J; bases unmatched to any gene: 7. The chain's CDR3 is CASSAKTGVTEAFF. CDR3 sequence (DNA): TGTGCCAGCAGTGCAAAAACAGGGGTGACTGAAGCTTTCTTT.

The rearrangement uses TRBV30 and TRBJ1-2; possibly TRBD1 for D (6 bases). Trimming cost V 1 base and J 2 bases, with 8 bases left between them. This CDR3 region has 13 residues. The V gene's germline CDR1 is GTSNPN and CDR2 SVGIG (reference sequence). As DNA, the CDR3 is TGTGCCTGGAGTGCTACAGGGAACTATGGCTACACCTTC. This codes for CAWSATGNYGYTF.

The chain joins TRBV5-6 to TRBJ1-4, with a weak D call TRBD1 (5 bases). V was pared by 0 bases and J by 8 bases, with 11 bases between. From germline, CDR1 is SGHDT and CDR2 YYEEEE. The CDR3 runs 14 residues. The CDR3 loop is CASSLGGAREKLFF. The CDR3 DNA follows: TGTGCCAGCAGCTTGGGAGGGGCGAGAGAAAAACTGTTTTTT.